This T cell receptor (beta chain) comes out of a study of blood T cells in healthy people across ages (dated by TCRdb to the mid-2010s). Some background on the complete study: Template switching captured roughly one uniquely barcoded TCR beta cDNA molecule per two T cells in model experiments. To track age-related changes in TCR beta repertoire diversity, the study relied on deep sequencing normalized with unique cDNA molecular identifiers. Donors of different ages were randomly distributed across sequencing lanes to avoid experimental bias. Donors were grouped into four age groups: young (average about 15 years), middle-aged (around 39), aged (62) and long-lived (about 89). For two donors (one aged 18 to 30 and one aged 80 or older), the study analyzed two additional independent replicas of 1 million unique cDNA reads from the same blood draw. The paper as a whole reports these results and caveats: Compared with the aged group, more naive CD4+ T cells, fewer expanded clones and increased TCR diversity were shown by the long-lived group, suggesting age selection. Because the CMV infection status of the donors was unknown, age-related changes in expanded clonotypes may potentially have been confounded. Estimates of total diversity from one million sequenced T cells were regarded as lower bounds and underestimates. There was a strong correlation between observed TCR beta diversity and the percentage of naive T cells measured by flow cytometry. As age increased, observed TCR beta diversity per million T cells dropped in a roughly linear way, and a significant reduction was already evident by age around 41. Conclusive comparison of naive and antigen-experienced compartments was prevented by the profiling of bulk unsorted PBMCs.

CDR1 SGHAT and CDR2 FQNNGV were looked up in the germline V gene. The CDR3, from cysteine to phenylalanine, totals 12 residues. The entry retains the CDR3 DNA only, 36 bases that are in frame from base 1. V is reduced by 5 bases and J by 4 bases, leaving a spacing of 8 bases between them. Notes on this clonotype: What this receptor recognizes is not known. One base away there is no much larger clone; base qualities are not given.

Preparation of the library involved 5' RACE. Sequencing was performed on an Illumina HiSeq 2500. A second roughly 6 to 12 cycle PCR used a sample-barcoded 5' primer and a J-beta primer mix. A template-switch 5' adaptor carrying 12 random nucleotides introduced a unique molecular identifier onto each TCR beta cDNA molecule. Each sample yielded at least 2.5 million CDR3-containing paired-end reads. First-strand cDNA synthesis was performed from all RNA using the Mint cDNA synthesis kit, with priming by a TRBC-specific oligonucleotide. Following uracil-DNA glycosylase treatment, a first 18-cycle PCR with universal primers M1SS and BC2_uni_R was performed on all cDNA. Per the authors' processing: For normalization, 1 million high-quality reads were randomly selected from each sample, with every read carrying a distinct molecular identifier. Reads sharing molecular identifiers were discarded rather than binned into consensus sequences. MiTCR, with a Q25 quality threshold and the strictest error-elimination algorithm, was used for CDR3 identification, clonotype clustering and error correction. A nonparametric unseen species model with Euler transformation was used to estimate lower-bound total TCR beta diversity. TCRdb ran its own pipeline on the public reads, namely fastp trimming at Q25 and MiXCR clone calling, and kept in-frame beta chains. Each entry merges the rows of one CDR3 protein and shows their most common DNA and genes. TCRdb's processing, not the study's, gives the V and J calls here. This sample comprises 600,000 or so distinct CDR3 sequences, under 25% of them detected only once. In total, the top ten clones hold 3% to 4.5% of the sample.

The donors were roughly 39 Caucasian individuals from Russia, aged roughly 6 to 95 years, who were systemically healthy. Approximately 10 milliliters of peripheral blood were collected from each donor into EDTA-treated Vacutainer tubes. Ficoll-Paque density-gradient centrifugation was used to isolate PBMCs, with at least 7 million per sample. Total RNA, at least 5.5 micrograms per sample, was extracted from PBMCs with Trizol reagent. For every donor, an aliquot of PBMCs went through flow cytometry to measure the percentages of naive CD45RAhigh/CD27high T cells. The sequencing sample was made of blood. The receptor was derived from a man between 65 and 85 years old in good health. The chain is assembled from TRBV11-2 and TRBJ2-5; D gene: possibly TRBD1, on 5 matching bases. CDR3 sequence: CASSPGLETQYF. The sequenced DNA: TGTGCCAGCAGCCCAGGGTTAGAGACCCAGTACTTC.